This T cell receptor (beta chain) was recorded in a study of T-cell reconstitution after alpha-beta-depleted transplantation in children. The V segment lost 3 bases and the J segment 0 bases; nucleotides outside the gene matches: 12. The CDR3 is made up of 19 amino acids. In germline, CDR1 is MDHEN, CDR2 SYDVKM. Preparation of the TCRbeta library used unique molecular identifiers. TCRdb used MiXCR to reprocess the PCR reads, holding one entry per CDR3 protein. The data contain 500,000 to 750,000 distinct CDR3 sequences, over 10% of them singletons. Study-level results: Several hundred rapidly expanded clones from non-depleted graft cells reportedly supplied alpha-beta T cells about two months post-transplant. Among T cells one year after transplant, newly produced cells accounted for most counts and diversity.

This clonotype occurred a few times. Its antigen remains unknown. The clonotype originates from a male patient aged 5 to 17 who had a stem cell transplant for acute myeloid leukemia, so the T cells may come from the graft donor. Source: PBMCs, mostly from graft donor cells, taken 360 days after TCRalphabeta/CD19-depleted stem cell transplant. The chain has TRBV28 and TRBJ2-2; TRBD2 matches 8 bases. The CDR3 DNA follows: TGTGCCAGCAGTTTTGGGGGGCTAGCGGGTTGGGCGAACACCGGGGAGCTGTTTTTT. Encoded protein: CASSFGGLAGWANTGELFF.